This T cell receptor (beta chain) was captured in a study of long-term antiretroviral therapy in people with HIV. For the study at large: The 2015 recommendation for immediate ART came about a decade after the earliest samples.

As for this clone: Antigen: not known.

Survey level was the resolution at which the v3.0 immunoSEQ assay ran. Assay: immunoSEQ multiplex PCR; the TCRdb copy retains only in-frame clones and omits some. The data hold over 20,000 clones, with more than 70% observed a single time. General study findings and limits: Viral resistance, ART adherence and therapy changes all lacked available data.

Every single participant having HIV got treatment inside the United States. The CDR3 is made up of 15 amino acids. Germline trimming cut 4 bases from V and 1 base from J; bases unmatched to any gene: 7. Per germline, CDR1 SGHRS and CDR2 YFSETQ. The source was unsorted PBMCs, collected 0.6 years after starting antiretroviral therapy. The source is a man in his sixties with HIV. The rearrangement uses TRBV5-1 and TRBJ1-1; 7 nucleotides line up with TRBD1. The CDR3 nucleotides are TGCGCCAGCAGCGTCCCCACAGGGGCGAACACTGAAGCTTTCTTT. Its protein product is CASSVPTGANTEAFF.